A single sample gave rise to the 32 T cell receptor beta chains below, sequenced in a study of identical twins. TCRdb called the 5' RACE reads again in MiXCR, with one record for every CDR3 protein. The sample records some 790,000 distinct CDR3 sequences, 18% being singletons. The same sample was also used in a study of T cells expressing NK-cell markers.

The material sequenced was PBMCs. The receptors originated from a young woman in good health.

This clonotype showed up many times. The rearrangement uses TRBV7-2 and TRBJ2-7; 10 positions match TRBD1. The V segment lost 1 base and the J segment 7 bases; nucleotides outside the gene matches: 7. Germline values: CDR1 SGHTA, CDR2 FQGNSA. The CDR3 length is 15 residues. DNA for the CDR3: TGTGCCAGCAGCTTAGGGGGGACAGGGGTCCGGGAGCAGTACTTC. Translated: CASSLGGTGVREQYF. The variable domain in full, with the rest retrieved from reference TRBV7-2 and TRBJ2-7, is GAGVSQSPSNKVTEKGKDVELRCDPISGHTALYWYRQSLGQGLEFLIYFQGNSAPDKSGLPSDRFSAERTGGSVSTLTIQRTQQEDSAVYLCASSLGGTGVREQYFGPGTRLTVT.

This clonotype has only a few counts. The chain uses TRBV5-1 and TRBJ2-5; D possibly corresponds to TRBD1 (6 bases). This CDR3 has 13 amino acids. Trimming removed 5 bases from V and 1 base from J, with 9 bases in between. The germline CDR1 and CDR2 sequences are SGHRS and YFSETQ. The CDR3 region has the DNA TGCGCCAGCAGGCTAGGGGGCCAAGAGACCCAGTACTTC. Protein sequence: CASRLGGQETQYF.

This clonotype was seen at least ten times. J is TRBJ1-6 and V is TRBV7-9; D might be TRBD1 (5 bases). Germline CDR1 reads SEHNR; CDR2 reads FQNEAQ (reference sequence). Trimming took 5 bases from V and 6 from J, leaving 14 bases between them. CDR3 size: 15 residues. CDR3 in amino acids: CASSGNGGINSPLHF. The DNA of the CDR3 is TGTGCCAGCAGCGGTAATGGGGGGATTAATTCACCCCTCCACTTT. Combining the CDR3 with reference TRBV7-9 and TRBJ1-6 gives the whole variable domain DTGVSQNPRHKITKRGQNVTFRCDPISEHNRLYWYRQTLGQGPEFLTYFQNEAQLEKSRLLSDRFSAERPKGSFSTLEIQRTEQGDSAMYLCASSGNGGINSPLHFGNGTRLTVT.

The gene calls are TRBV12-3 or TRBV12-4 and TRBJ2-3; TRBD1 agrees at 7 bases. V lost 7 bases to trimming and J lost 5 bases; unmatched junction nucleotides: 3. This CDR3 region has 12 residues. This chain's CDR3 is CASTHRGDTQYF. DNA of the CDR3: TGTGCCAGCACCCACAGGGGAGATACGCAGTATTTT.

In this sample, this clonotype turned up a few times. The rearrangement uses TRBV5-1 and TRBJ2-5, with 8 nucleotides matching TRBD2. The CDR3 has 15 amino acids. Germline V gene data show CDR1 as SGHRS and CDR2 as YFSETQ. Trimming cost V 1 base and J 2 bases; bases outside gene matches: 4. Here the CDR3 reads CASSLSSGLQETQYF. CDR3 coding DNA: TGCGCCAGCAGCTTGTCTAGCGGGTTACAAGAGACCCAGTACTTC.

This clonotype showed up just a few times. The V and J genes are TRBV29-1 and TRBJ2-7, with a weak D call TRBD2 (7 bases). The CDR3 sequence is 16 residues long. Looked up from germline, CDR1 is SQVTM and CDR2 is ANQGSEA. Deletions cut 3 bases from V and 2 bases from J, with 20 bases between. CDR3 sequence: CSVDKITGRGTYEQYF. The CDR3 DNA reads TGCAGCGTTGACAAGATAACAGGGAGGGGCACCTACGAGCAGTACTTC.

The V call is TRBV20-1, the J call TRBJ2-1, with 9 bases lining up with TRBD2. Unmatched junction bases numbered 7, after V lost 4 bases and J lost 3 bases. The germline V gene has CDR1 DFQATT and CDR2 SNEGSKA (reference sequence). CDR3 length equals 15 residues. CDR3 nucleotide sequence: TGCAGTGCTACCGATGCTAGCGGGAACTACAATGAGCAGTTCTTC. Protein sequence: CSATDASGNYNEQFF.

This clonotype was picked up a small number of times. The rearrangement links TRBV6-1 to TRBJ2-3; a weak D match, TRBD2 (6 bases). CDR1 is MNHNS, CDR2 SASEGT, per germline. The ends were cut back, 10 bases at V and 0 bases at J, with 14 bases in the middle. The CDR3 consists of 14 residues. As DNA, the CDR3 is TGTGCCACCCTTCCGGGACTCAGCACAGATACGCAGTATTTT. Translated, it gives CATLPGLSTDTQYF.

The V gene is TRBV9, the J gene TRBJ2-3; no reliable D call. The germline gives CDR1 SGDLS, CDR2 YYNGEE. Trimming took 3 bases from V and 4 from J, leaving 9 bases between them. There are 13 residues in the CDR3. The CDR3 region is CASSEQSADTQYF. CDR3 bases: TGTGCCAGCAGCGAACAGAGTGCAGATACGCAGTATTTT.

In this sample, this clonotype turned up a few times. The V and J genes are TRBV7-2 and TRBJ2-7; 9 positions match TRBD1. This CDR3 has 15 amino acids. The trim removed 5 bases at V and 4 bases at J, leaving 9 bases unmatched. The germline V gene has CDR1 SGHTA and CDR2 FQGNSA. The CDR3 region has the DNA TGTGCCAGCAGCCAGTCCGGACAGGGGATTTACGAGCAGTACTTC. Translated, it gives CASSQSGQGIYEQYF.

The rearrangement links TRBV5-1 to TRBJ2-7; D call uncertain. Trimming pared 0 bases from V and 3 bases from J, leaving 10 bases between. This CDR3 has 14 amino acids. The germline gives CDR1 SGHRS, CDR2 YFSETQ. CDR3 amino acids: CASSLEYQNYEQYF. The CDR3 coding sequence is TGCGCCAGCAGCTTGGAATACCAGAACTACGAGCAGTACTTC.

V is TRBV9 and J is TRBJ1-1, with D unresolved. The germline V gene has CDR1 SGDLS and CDR2 YYNGEE. The CDR3 sequence is 14 residues long. Trimming stripped 0 bases from V and 4 bases from J, with 10 bases between. The CDR3 DNA reads TGTGCCAGCAGCGTAGGTGACGAGAGCACTGAAGCTTTCTTT. Amino acid sequence: CASSVGDESTEAFF.

This clonotype was detected only a few times. V and J are TRBV29-1 and TRBJ2-1; D perhaps matches TRBD2 (6 bases). CDR1 is SQVTM, CDR2 ANQGSEA, per germline. Trimming shortened V by 6 bases and J by 0 bases, and 21 bases separated the two germline ends. This CDR3 contains 17 residues. CDR3 in DNA: TGCAGCGTCGGAGCGGGCACGGCGGGCTACTCCTACAATGAGCAGTTCTTC. Amino acids: CSVGAGTAGYSYNEQFF.

This clonotype was observed a few times. The rearrangement links TRBV12-3 or TRBV12-4 to TRBJ2-5, with D hard to call. The CDR3 totals 14 residues. V gave up 3 bases and J gave up 0 bases, with 8 bases separating them. CDR3 coding DNA: TGTGCCAGCAGTTTTTACGGCTACCAAGAGACCCAGTACTTC. This gives the protein CASSFYGYQETQYF.

The J gene is TRBJ2-5, the V gene TRBV5-1; TRBD2 is a possible D gene (5 bases). The CDR3 runs to 16 residues. CDR1 is SGHRS, CDR2 YFSETQ, per germline. V was clipped by 3 bases and J by 2 bases, with 17 bases between them. The CDR3: CASSWSGSSLQETQYF. DNA of the CDR3: TGCGCCAGCAGCTGGAGCGGATCAAGTCTACAAGAGACCCAGTACTTC.

The chain is built from TRBV20-1 and TRBJ2-7, with D unresolved. This CDR3 has 10 amino acids. The ends were cut back, 4 bases at V and 4 bases at J, with 5 bases in the middle. Germline assignment: CDR1 DFQATT and CDR2 SNEGSKA (reference sequence). CDR3 in amino acids: CSAILYEQYF. The CDR3 DNA is TGCAGTGCTATATTGTACGAGCAGTACTTC.

V and J are TRBV5-1 and TRBJ1-3; 7 bases map to TRBD1. The V segment lost 4 bases and the J segment 6 bases; nucleotides outside the gene matches: 4. CDR1 is SGHRS, CDR2 YFSETQ, per germline. This CDR3 comprises 13 residues. The CDR3 DNA follows: TGCGCCAGCAGCGGGGGGACAGCAAACACCATATATTTT. Its protein product is CASSGGTANTIYF.

The table lists this clonotype with a few counts. V gene TRBV2 combines with J gene TRBJ2-7; 8 bases are a match to TRBD1. The CDR3 is made up of 15 amino acids. CDR1 is SNHLY and CDR2 is FYNNEI in the germline V gene. Unmatched junction bases numbered 9, after V lost 5 bases and J lost 3 bases. The CDR3 spells CASSSGYRGDYEQYF. CDR3 bases: TGTGCCAGCAGTTCTGGATACAGGGGGGACTACGAGCAGTACTTC.

V usage is TRBV11-2 and J usage is TRBJ1-3; D possibly corresponds to TRBD1 (5 bases). CDR3 length equals 16 residues. Trimming left V 5 bases short and J 4 bases short, with 18 bases between. Germline CDR1 is SGHAT and CDR2 is FQNNGV. The CDR3 region has the DNA TGTGCCAGCAGCCGTCGGGGCGGGGGAATCGGAAACACCATATATTTT. It translates to CASSRRGGGIGNTIYF.

The rearrangement uses TRBV14 and TRBJ2-7; either TRBD1 or TRBD2 may supply D (5 bases each). V was trimmed by 5 bases and J by 0 bases, leaving 14 bases between them. CDR1 is SGHDN, CDR2 FVKESK, per germline. There are 15 residues in the CDR3. This chain's CDR3 is CASSAPGRTSYEQYF. Written as DNA, the CDR3 is TGTGCCAGCAGCGCCCCGGGACGCACCTCCTACGAGCAGTACTTC. The whole variable domain, remainder taken from reference TRBV14 and TRBJ2-7, is EAGVTQFPSHSVIEKGQTVTLRCDPISGHDNLYWYRRVMGKEIKFLLHFVKESKQDESGMPNNRFLAERTGGTYSTLKVQPAELEDSGVYFCASSAPGRTSYEQYFGPGTRLTVT.

The rearrangement uses TRBV10-3 and TRBJ1-1, with D perhaps matching TRBD1 (5 bases). The V end was cut by 3 bases, the J end by 5 bases, with 13 bases between. Germline V gene data show CDR1 as ENHRY and CDR2 as SYGVKD. CDR3 size: 14 residues. The CDR3 region has the DNA TGTGCCATCAGTGACGGAAGCGGGGGAACTGAAGCTTTCTTT. It is translated as CAISDGSGGTEAFF.

This clonotype was counted a few times. This chain joins TRBV12-3 or TRBV12-4 and TRBJ2-1; TRBD2 matches at 7 bases. V gave up 7 bases and J gave up 8 bases; unmatched junction bases: 11. The CDR3 consists of 14 residues. The CDR3 loop is CASTLLAGAYEQFF. CDR3 coding DNA: TGTGCCAGCACCCTCCTGGCGGGAGCTTATGAGCAGTTCTTC.

On this clonotype: Mismatch with germline at one junction end may stem from a read error. The gene calls are TRBV7-7 and TRBJ1-6, with a possible D match to TRBD1 (5 bases). This CDR3 is built from 16 residues. The germline CDR1 and CDR2 sequences are SSHAT and FNYEAQ (reference sequence). CDR3 coding DNA: TGTGCTAGCAGCCCCCCAGGGAAGGGGTATAATTCACCCCTCCACTTT. This sequence encodes CASSPPGKGYNSPLHF. The variable domain in full, completed from reference TRBV7-7 and TRBJ1-6, reads GAGVSQSPRYKVTKRGQDVTLRCDPISSHATLYWYQQALGQGPEFLTYFNYEAQPDKSGLPSDRFSAERPEGSISTLTIQRTEQRDSAMYRCASSPPGKGYNSPLHFGNGTRLTVT.

The genes are TRBV7-2 and TRBJ1-1; D ambiguous. The CDR3 has 16 amino acids. The germline gives CDR1 SGHTA, CDR2 FQGNSA. V was pared by 1 base and J by 4 bases, with 16 bases between. CDR3 sequence reads: CASSLVSAGAGTEAFF. The CDR3 DNA follows: TGTGCCAGCAGCTTAGTATCTGCGGGAGCGGGCACTGAAGCTTTCTTT.

A few counts support this clonotype. The V gene is TRBV10-1, the J gene TRBJ2-3; 9 nucleotides agree with TRBD2. The V gene end was trimmed by 6 bases and the J gene end by 0 bases; junction bases not matched to a gene: 4. Germline V gives CDR1 WNHNN, CDR2 SYGVQD (reference sequence). The CDR3 is 15 residues long. DNA for the CDR3: TGCGCCAGCAGGTCCGGGACTAGCAGCACAGATACGCAGTATTTT. Amino acids: CASRSGTSSTDTQYF.

The rearrangement links TRBV11-2 to TRBJ2-1; 12 nucleotides line up with TRBD2. The V gene end was trimmed by 6 bases and the J gene end by 7 bases; junction bases not matched to a gene: 16. CDR3 length: 18 amino acids. The germline V gene encodes CDR1 SGHAT and CDR2 FQNNGV. Here the CDR3 reads CASSFTIRGLAGGNEQFF. The CDR3 DNA follows: TGTGCCAGCAGTTTTACCATTAGGGGGCTAGCGGGAGGGAATGAGCAGTTCTTC. Full variable domain (remainder filled in from reference TRBV11-2 and TRBJ2-1): EAGVAQSPRYKIIEKRQSVAFWCNPISGHATLYWYQQILGQGPKLLIQFQNNGVVDDSQLPKDRFSAERLKGVDSTLKIQPAKLEDSAVYLCASSFTIRGLAGGNEQFFGPGTRLTVL.

This clonotype appeared a few times. This chain links TRBV7-9 with TRBJ2-1, with 12 bases identical to TRBD2. V lost 5 bases and J lost 9; bases outside the gene matches: 8. CDR1 is SEHNR and CDR2 is FQNEAQ in the germline V gene (reference sequence). This CDR3 spans 15 amino acids. As DNA, the CDR3 is TGTGCCAGCAGCCCTAGCGGGGGGGACCGTGGTGAGCAGTTCTTC. Its protein is CASSPSGGDRGEQFF.

In its sample, this clonotype was seen a few times. The V and J genes are TRBV5-5 and TRBJ2-4; tentative D call: TRBD1 (6 bases). V lost 1 base and J 3 bases, leaving 17 bases between the germline ends. CDR1 SGHKS and CDR2 YYEKEE come from the germline V gene (reference sequence). The CDR3 covers 17 residues. The CDR3 protein is CASSLRKTGSGKNIQYF. In nucleotides, the CDR3 is TGTGCCAGCAGCTTGAGAAAAACAGGGTCGGGCAAAAACATTCAGTACTTC.

The chain recombines TRBV6-1 with TRBJ2-3, with no clear D. Trimming removed 6 bases from V and 0 bases from J, with 13 bases in between. The CDR3 has 15 amino acids. Germline values: CDR1 MNHNS, CDR2 SASEGT. Here the CDR3 DNA reads TGTGCCAGCAGCAAACAGCCGATTAGCACAGATACGCAGTATTTT. Encoded protein: CASSKQPISTDTQYF.

This clonotype has more than one count but fewer than ten. The chain has TRBV20-1 and TRBJ2-2; D gene uncertain. The V gene lost 2 bases and the J gene lost 6 bases, with 7 bases spanning the gap. In germline, CDR1 is DFQATT, CDR2 SNEGSKA (reference sequence). The CDR3 totals 12 residues. In DNA, the CDR3 is TGCAGTGCTAGATCATTTCCCGGGGAGCTGTTTTTT. This sequence encodes CSARSFPGELFF.

This sequence joins TRBV12-3 or TRBV12-4 and TRBJ2-2, with 7 positions matching TRBD1. The V and J ends lost 4 bases and 2 bases, in that order; junction bases with no gene match: 10. The CDR3 is 17 residues long. The CDR3 nucleotides read TGTGCCAGCAGTTACGGACAGGACCTACTCAACACCGGGGAGCTGTTTTTT. It encodes CASSYGQDLLNTGELFF.

The chain joins TRBV7-2 to TRBJ2-7, with a possible D match to TRBD2 (5 bases). With 5 bases removed from V and 2 bases from J, the gap between germline ends came to 13 bases. Per the germline V gene, CDR1 is SGHTA and CDR2 is FQGNSA. This CDR3 has 14 amino acids. DNA for the CDR3: TGTGCCAGCAGCCTCCGGCGGGTAACCTACGAGCAGTACTTC. Translating gives CASSLRRVTYEQYF.